This T cell receptor beta chain is drawn from a study of beta chain features in type 1 diabetes. Across the study: Cell yields, age and gender were similar between patients and healthy donors. Whole-study findings and limits: Naive, central memory and Treg TCRB repertoires appeared more alike in patients than in healthy donors. People with Type 1 diabetes carried modestly yet significantly shorter TCRB CDR3s in all four CD4+ subsets.

J lost 1 base, V lost 3 bases, and 6 bases had no gene match. The V gene's germline CDR1 is SGHAT and CDR2 FQNNGV. The CDR3 length is 16 residues. As regards this clone: Antigen unknown.

Sequencing targeted expressed TCRB transcripts, as all isolated RNA had been reverse transcribed. TCRdb keeps only in-frame clones here, not all; method: immunoSEQ multiplex PCR. The data contain tens of thousands of clones, 68% of them singletons. V is TRBV11-2 and J is TRBJ2-3; TRBD2 matches 8 bases. The sample consisted of stem cell memory CD4+ T cells from blood. This TCR came from a woman aged 40 to 50 with type 1 diabetes. The CDR3 protein is CASSLGGGIGTDTQYF. In nucleotides, the CDR3 is TGTGCCAGCAGCTTGGGCGGGGGGATAGGCACAGATACGCAGTATTTT.